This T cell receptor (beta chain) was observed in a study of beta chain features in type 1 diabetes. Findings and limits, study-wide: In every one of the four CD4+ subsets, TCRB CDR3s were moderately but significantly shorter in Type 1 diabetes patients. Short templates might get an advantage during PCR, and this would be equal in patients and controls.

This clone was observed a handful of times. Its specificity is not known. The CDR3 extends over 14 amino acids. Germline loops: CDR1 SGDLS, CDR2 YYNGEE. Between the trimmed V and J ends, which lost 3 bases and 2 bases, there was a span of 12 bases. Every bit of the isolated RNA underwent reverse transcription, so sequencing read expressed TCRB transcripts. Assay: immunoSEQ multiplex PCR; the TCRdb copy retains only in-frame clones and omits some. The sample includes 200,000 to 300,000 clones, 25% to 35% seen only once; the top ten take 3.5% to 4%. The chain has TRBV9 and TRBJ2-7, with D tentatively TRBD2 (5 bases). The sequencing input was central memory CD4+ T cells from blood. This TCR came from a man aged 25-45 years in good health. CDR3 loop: CASSGGPNTYEQYF. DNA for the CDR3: TGTGCCAGCAGCGGAGGGCCTAATACCTACGAGCAGTACTTC.